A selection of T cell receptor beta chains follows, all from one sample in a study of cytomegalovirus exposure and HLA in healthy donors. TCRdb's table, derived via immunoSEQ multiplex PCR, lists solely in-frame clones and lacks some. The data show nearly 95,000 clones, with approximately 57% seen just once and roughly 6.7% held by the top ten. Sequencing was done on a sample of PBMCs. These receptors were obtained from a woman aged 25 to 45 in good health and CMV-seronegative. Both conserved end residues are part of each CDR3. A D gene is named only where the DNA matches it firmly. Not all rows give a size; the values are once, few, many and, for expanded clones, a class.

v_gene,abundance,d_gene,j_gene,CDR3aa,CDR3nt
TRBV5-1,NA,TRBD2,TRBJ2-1,CASSPTSGVTYNEQFF,TGCGCCAGCAGCCCCACTAGCGGGGTCACTTACAATGAGCAGTTCTTC
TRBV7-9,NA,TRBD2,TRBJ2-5,CASSFRLAGVETQYF,TGTGCCAGCAGCTTTCGACTAGCGGGAGTAGAGACCCAGTACTTC
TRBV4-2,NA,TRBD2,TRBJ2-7,CASSPSTPSGEGQYF,TGTGCCAGCAGCCCCTCGACCCCGAGCGGGGAGGGGCAGTACTTC
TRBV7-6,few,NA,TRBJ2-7,CASSLALRAEGYEQYF,TGTGCCAGCAGCTTAGCGCTTCGAGCAGAGGGCTACGAGCAGTACTTC
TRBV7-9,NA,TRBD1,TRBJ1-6,CASSPDRERSPLHF,TGTGCCAGCAGCCCCGACAGGGAAAGGTCACCCCTCCACTTT
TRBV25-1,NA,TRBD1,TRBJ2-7,CASSGAWTGGAEQYF,TGTGCCAGCAGTGGGGCCTGGACAGGGGGGGCCGAGCAGTACTTC
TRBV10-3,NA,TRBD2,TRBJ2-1,CAISKRGGQTSADAEQFF,TGTGCCATCAGCAAGCGGGGGGGCCAAACGAGCGCCGACGCGGAGCAGTTCTTC
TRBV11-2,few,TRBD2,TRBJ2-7,CASSPASGRKYF,TGTGCCAGCAGCCCCGCTAGCGGGAGGAAGTACTTC
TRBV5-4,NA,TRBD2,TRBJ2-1,CASSRGLAGGHNEQFF,TGTGCCAGCAGCAGGGGACTAGCGGGAGGGCACAATGAGCAGTTCTTC
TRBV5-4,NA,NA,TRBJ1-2,CASSLDQRGGLYGYTF,TGTGCCAGCAGCTTGGATCAGCGCGGGGGCCTCTATGGCTACACCTTC
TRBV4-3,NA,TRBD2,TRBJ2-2,CASSQGSLAGEETGELFF,TGCGCCAGCAGCCAAGGGTCGCTAGCGGGAGAAGAAACCGGGGAGCTGTTTTTT
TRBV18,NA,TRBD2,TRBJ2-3,CASSPLAGGRTDTQYF,TGTGCCAGCTCACCTTTAGCGGGGGGAAGGACAGATACGCAGTATTTT
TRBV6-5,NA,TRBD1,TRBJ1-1,CASSRTGGKAFF,TGTGCCAGCAGTAGGACAGGGGGGAAAGCTTTCTTT
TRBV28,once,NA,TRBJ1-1,CASSLIGRGDTEAFF,TGTGCCAGCAGTTTAATAGGCAGGGGTGACACTGAAGCTTTCTTT
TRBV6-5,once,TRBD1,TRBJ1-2,CASSSTGQGDYGYAF,TGTGCCAGCAGTTCGACGGGACAGGGAGACTATGGCTACGCCTTC
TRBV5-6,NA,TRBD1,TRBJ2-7,CASSLGTGAYEQYF,TGTGCCAGCAGCTTGGGGACAGGAGCCTACGAGCAGTACTTC
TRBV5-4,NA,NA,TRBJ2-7,CASSGSGLLSYEQYF,TGTGCCAGCAGCGGCTCGGGACTCCTTTCCTACGAGCAGTACTTC
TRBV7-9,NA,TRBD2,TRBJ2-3,CASSLSTSLDTQYF,TGTGCCAGCAGCTTATCGACTAGCCTAGATACGCAGTATTTT
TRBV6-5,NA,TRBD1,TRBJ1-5,CASSTGGGNQPQHF,TGTGCCAGCAGTACAGGGGGCGGAAATCAGCCCCAGCATTTT
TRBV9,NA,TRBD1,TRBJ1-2,CASSGGQGDYFYGYTF,TGTGCCAGCAGCGGCGGACAGGGGGACTACTTTTATGGCTACACCTTC
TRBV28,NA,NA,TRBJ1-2,CASSWGQGYGYTF,TGTGCCAGCAGTTGGGGACAAGGCTATGGCTACACCTTC
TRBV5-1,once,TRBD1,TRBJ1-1,CASSLGQGRNTEAFF,TGCGCCAGCAGCTTGGGACAGGGCAGAAACACTGAAGCTTTCTTT